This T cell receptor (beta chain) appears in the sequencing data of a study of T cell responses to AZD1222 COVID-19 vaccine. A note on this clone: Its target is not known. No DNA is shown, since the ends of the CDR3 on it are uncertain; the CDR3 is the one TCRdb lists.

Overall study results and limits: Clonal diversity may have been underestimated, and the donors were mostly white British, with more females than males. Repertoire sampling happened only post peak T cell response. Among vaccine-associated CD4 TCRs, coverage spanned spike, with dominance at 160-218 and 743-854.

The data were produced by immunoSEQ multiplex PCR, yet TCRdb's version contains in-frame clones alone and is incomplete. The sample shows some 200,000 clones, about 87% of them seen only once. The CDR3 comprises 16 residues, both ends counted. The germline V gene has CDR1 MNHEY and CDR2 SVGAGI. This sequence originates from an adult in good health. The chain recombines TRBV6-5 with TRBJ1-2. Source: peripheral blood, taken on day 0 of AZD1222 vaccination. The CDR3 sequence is CASSYIRGQRGATPSF.